The sequence of this TCR beta chain was determined in a study of CD8+CD57+ T cells in acquired aplastic anemia. Study-wide context: Sorted cells (CD4+ and CD8+) yielded DNA amounts that averaged approximately 3.2 ug.

CDR3 and TCR beta VDJ profiling relied on genomic DNA as the template. TCRdb reanalysed the reads using MiXCR and keeps one entry per CDR3 protein. The table includes about 180,000 distinct CDR3 sequences, approximately 48% detected once. The study's findings and limits: In common between the patients and the controls were approximately 28 CD8+ CDR3 sequences. With respect to CD8+ Simpson's diversity, patients and controls did not differ significantly.

Germline CDR1 and CDR2: LGHNA and YNFKEQ. The CDR3 spans 14 residues. The V end was cut by 4 bases, the J end by 5 bases, with 11 bases between. For sequencing, patients were chosen who had shown expansion of CD8+CD57+ cells by flow cytometry. This clonotype was counted many times. Its target is not known. The genes are TRBV4-2 and TRBJ2-2; D not resolved. The clonotype originates from a human donor with aplastic anemia. The sample taken for sequencing was sorted CD4+, CD8+, or CD8+CD57+ T cells (not recorded which) from PBMCs. The CDR3 here is CASSRRLGTGELFF. DNA of the CDR3: TGTGCCAGCAGCCGCCGCCTCGGGACCGGGGAGCTGTTTTTT.